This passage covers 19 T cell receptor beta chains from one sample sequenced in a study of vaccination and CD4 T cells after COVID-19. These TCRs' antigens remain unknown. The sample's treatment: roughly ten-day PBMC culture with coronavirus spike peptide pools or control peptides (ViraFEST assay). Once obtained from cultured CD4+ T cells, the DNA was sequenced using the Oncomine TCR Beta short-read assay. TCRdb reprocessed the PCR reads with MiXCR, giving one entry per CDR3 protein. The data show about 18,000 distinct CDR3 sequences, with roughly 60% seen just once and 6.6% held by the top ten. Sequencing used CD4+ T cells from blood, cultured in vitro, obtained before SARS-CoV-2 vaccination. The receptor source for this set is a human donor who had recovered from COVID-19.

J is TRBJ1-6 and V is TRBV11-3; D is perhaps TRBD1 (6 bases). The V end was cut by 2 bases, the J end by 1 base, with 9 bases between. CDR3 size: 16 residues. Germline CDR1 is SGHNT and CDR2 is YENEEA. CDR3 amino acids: CASSLPGQSYNSPLHF. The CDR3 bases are TGTGCCAGCAGCTTACCCGGACAGTCCTATAATTCACCCCTCCACTTT.

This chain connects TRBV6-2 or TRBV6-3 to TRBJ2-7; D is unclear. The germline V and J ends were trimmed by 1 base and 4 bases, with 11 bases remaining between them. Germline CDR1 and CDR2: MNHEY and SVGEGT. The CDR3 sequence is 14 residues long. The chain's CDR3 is CASSYLWVGYEQYF. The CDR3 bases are TGTGCCAGCAGTTACTTGTGGGTTGGGTACGAGCAGTACTTC.

CDR3 in amino acids: CASRQDTPNTEAFF. CDR3 nucleotide sequence: TGTGCCAGCAGGCAGGACACCCCGAACACTGAAGCTTTCTTT. The rearrangement uses TRBV2 and TRBJ1-1; D perhaps matches TRBD1 (5 bases). Trimming pared 6 bases from V and 1 base from J, leaving 12 bases between. The V gene's germline CDR1 is SNHLY and CDR2 FYNNEI. CDR3 length equals 14 residues.

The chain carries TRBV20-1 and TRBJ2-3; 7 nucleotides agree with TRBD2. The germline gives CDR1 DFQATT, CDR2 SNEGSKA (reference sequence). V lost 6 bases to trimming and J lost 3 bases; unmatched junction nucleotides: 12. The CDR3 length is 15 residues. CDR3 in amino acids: CSAVSGGGPTDTQYF. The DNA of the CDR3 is TGCAGTGCCGTCTCGGGGGGAGGGCCAACAGATACGCAGTATTTT.

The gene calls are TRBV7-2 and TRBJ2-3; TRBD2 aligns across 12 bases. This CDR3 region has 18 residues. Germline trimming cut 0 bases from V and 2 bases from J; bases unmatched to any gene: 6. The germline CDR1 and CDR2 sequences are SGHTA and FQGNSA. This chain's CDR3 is CASSLAWGLAGTTDTQYF. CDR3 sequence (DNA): TGTGCCAGCAGCTTAGCGTGGGGACTAGCGGGTACCACAGATACGCAGTATTTT. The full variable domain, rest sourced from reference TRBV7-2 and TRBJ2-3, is GAGVSQSPSNKVTEKGKDVELRCDPISGHTALYWYRQSLGQGLEFLIYFQGNSAPDKSGLPSDRFSAERTGGSVSTLTIQRTQQEDSAVYLCASSLAWGLAGTTDTQYFGPGTRLTVL.

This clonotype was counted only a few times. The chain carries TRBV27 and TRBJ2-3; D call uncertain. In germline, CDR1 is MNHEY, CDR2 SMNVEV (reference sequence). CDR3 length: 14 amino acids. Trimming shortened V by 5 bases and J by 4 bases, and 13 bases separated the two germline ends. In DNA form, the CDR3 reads TGTGCCAGCAGTCCCAAAAGGAGCGCAGATACGCAGTATTTT. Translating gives CASSPKRSADTQYF.

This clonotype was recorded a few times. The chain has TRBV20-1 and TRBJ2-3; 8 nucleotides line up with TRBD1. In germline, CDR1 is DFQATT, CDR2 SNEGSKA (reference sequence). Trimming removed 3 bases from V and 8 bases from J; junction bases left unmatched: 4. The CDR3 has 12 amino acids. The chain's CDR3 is CSASVGQGTQYF. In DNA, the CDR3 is TGCAGTGCTAGTGTCGGACAGGGTACGCAGTATTTT.

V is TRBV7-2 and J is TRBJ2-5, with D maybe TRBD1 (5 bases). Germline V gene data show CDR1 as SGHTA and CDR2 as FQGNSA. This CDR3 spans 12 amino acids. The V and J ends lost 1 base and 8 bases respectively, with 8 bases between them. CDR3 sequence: CASSLVRETQYF. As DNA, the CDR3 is TGTGCCAGCAGCTTAGTCAGGGAAACCCAGTACTTC.

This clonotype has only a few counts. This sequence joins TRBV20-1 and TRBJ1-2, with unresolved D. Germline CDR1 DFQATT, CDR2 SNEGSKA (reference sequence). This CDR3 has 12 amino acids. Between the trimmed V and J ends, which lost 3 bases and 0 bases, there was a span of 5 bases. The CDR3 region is CSASVANYGYTF. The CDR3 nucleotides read TGCAGTGCTAGTGTGGCTAACTATGGCTACACCTTC.

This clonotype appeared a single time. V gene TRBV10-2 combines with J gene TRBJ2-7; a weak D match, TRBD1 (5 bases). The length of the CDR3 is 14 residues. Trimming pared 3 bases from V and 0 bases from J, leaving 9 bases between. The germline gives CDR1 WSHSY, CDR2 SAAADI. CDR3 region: CASSDRGSSYEQYF. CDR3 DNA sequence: TGCGCCAGCAGTGATAGGGGCAGCTCCTACGAGCAGTACTTC.

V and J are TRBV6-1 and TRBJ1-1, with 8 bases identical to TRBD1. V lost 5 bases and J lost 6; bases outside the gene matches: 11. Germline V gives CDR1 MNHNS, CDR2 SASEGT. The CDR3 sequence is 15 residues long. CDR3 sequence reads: CASSQHSDRVPEAFF. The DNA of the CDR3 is TGTGCCAGCAGTCAACATTCGGACAGGGTCCCTGAAGCTTTCTTT.

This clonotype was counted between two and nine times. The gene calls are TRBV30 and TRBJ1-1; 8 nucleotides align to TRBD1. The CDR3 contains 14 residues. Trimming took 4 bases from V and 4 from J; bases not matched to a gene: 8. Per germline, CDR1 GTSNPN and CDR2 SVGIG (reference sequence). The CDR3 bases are TGTGCCTGGAAAAAGACAGGGGTAGCCACTGAAGCTTTCTTT. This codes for CAWKKTGVATEAFF.

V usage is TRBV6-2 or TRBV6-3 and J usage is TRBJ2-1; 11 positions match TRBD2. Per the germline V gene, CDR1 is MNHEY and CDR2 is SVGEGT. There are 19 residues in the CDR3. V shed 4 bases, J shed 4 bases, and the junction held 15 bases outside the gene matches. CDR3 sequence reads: CASSLELSRGTSGYNEQFF. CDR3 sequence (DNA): TGTGCCAGCAGTTTAGAACTATCCAGGGGGACTAGCGGTTACAATGAGCAGTTCTTC.

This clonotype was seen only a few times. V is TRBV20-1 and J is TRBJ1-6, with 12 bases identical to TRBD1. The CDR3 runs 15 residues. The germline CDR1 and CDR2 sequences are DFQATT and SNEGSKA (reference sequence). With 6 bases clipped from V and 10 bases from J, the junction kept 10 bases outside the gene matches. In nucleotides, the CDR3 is TGCAGTGCCGCACCCGGGACAGGGGGCCGGTCACCCCTCCACTTT. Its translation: CSAAPGTGGRSPLHF.

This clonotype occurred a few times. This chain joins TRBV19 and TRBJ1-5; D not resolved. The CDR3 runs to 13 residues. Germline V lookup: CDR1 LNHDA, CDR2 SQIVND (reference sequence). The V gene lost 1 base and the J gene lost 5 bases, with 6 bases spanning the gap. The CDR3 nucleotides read TGTGCCAGTAGTATAGTGAAAGATCAGCCCCAGCATTTT. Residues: CASSIVKDQPQHF.

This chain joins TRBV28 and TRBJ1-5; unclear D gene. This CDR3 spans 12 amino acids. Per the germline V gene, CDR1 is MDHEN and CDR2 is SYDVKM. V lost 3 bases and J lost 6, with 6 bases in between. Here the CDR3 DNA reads TGTGCCAGCAGTTTTTACGGTCAGCCCCAGCATTTT. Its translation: CASSFYGQPQHF.

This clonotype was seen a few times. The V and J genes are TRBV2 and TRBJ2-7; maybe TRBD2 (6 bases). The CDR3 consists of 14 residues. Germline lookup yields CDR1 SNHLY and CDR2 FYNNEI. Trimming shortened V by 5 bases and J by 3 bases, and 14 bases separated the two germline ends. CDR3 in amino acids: CASSYEATSYEQYF. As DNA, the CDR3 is TGTGCCAGCAGTTACGAAGCGACTAGCTACGAGCAGTACTTC.

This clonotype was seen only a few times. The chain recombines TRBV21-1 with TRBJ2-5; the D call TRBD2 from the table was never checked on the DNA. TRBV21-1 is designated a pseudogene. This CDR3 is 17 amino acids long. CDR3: CASSKGTSGSGGETQYF. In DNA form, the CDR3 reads TGTGCCAGCAGCAAAGGGACTAGCGGGAGTGGGGGTGAGACCCAGTACTTC.

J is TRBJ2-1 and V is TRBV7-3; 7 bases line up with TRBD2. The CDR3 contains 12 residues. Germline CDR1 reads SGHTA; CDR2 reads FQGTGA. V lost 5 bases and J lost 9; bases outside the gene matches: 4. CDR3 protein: CASSPASGEQFF. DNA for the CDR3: TGTGCCAGCAGCCCCGCTAGCGGTGAGCAGTTCTTC. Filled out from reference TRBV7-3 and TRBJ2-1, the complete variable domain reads GAGVSQTPSNKVTEKGKYVELRCDPISGHTALYWYRQSLGQGPEFLIYFQGTGAADDSGLPNDRFFAVRPEGSVSTLKIQRTERGDSAVYLCASSPASGEQFFGPGTRLTVL.